One and the same sample provided the 17 T cell receptor beta chains below, sequenced in a study of blood T cell repertoires in COVID-19. Profiling relied on immunoSEQ multiplex PCR, and the TCRdb table lists in-frame clones only, not all of them. The sample shows around 170,000 clones, roughly nine tenths of them seen only once. Sequenced: peripheral blood. These receptors all stem from a man aged 18 to 30 who had recovered from COVID-19.

The V and J genes are TRBV10-3 and TRBJ1-5; 7 bases map to TRBD1. There are 14 residues in the CDR3. Germline CDR1 ENHRY, CDR2 SYGVKD. V lost 10 bases and J lost 0; bases outside the gene matches: 6. The CDR3: CATTGDHSNQPQHF. The CDR3 nucleotides are TGTGCCACCACAGGGGACCATAGCAATCAGCCCCAGCATTTT.

V gene TRBV27 combines with J gene TRBJ2-7; the D gene is possibly TRBD1 (5 bases). Germline lookup yields CDR1 MNHEY and CDR2 SMNVEV (reference sequence). There are 14 residues in the CDR3. The ends were cut back, 5 bases at V and 3 bases at J, with 14 bases in the middle. CDR3 nucleotides: TGTGCCAGCAGTCCGTCCCAAACAGGCTACGAGCAGTACTTC. This sequence encodes CASSPSQTGYEQYF.

The genes are TRBV5-1 and TRBJ2-5, with 8 bases that match TRBD1. Per germline, CDR1 SGHRS and CDR2 YFSETQ. The V segment lost 3 bases and the J segment 3 bases; nucleotides outside the gene matches: 7. The CDR3 spans 15 residues. The CDR3 sequence: CASSWGTGTKETQYF. CDR3 coding DNA: TGCGCCAGCAGCTGGGGGACAGGTACCAAAGAGACCCAGTACTTC.

The genes are TRBV28 and TRBJ1-5; D perhaps matches TRBD1 (6 bases). The V end was cut by 5 bases, the J end by 2 bases, with 19 bases between. The germline CDR1 and CDR2 sequences are MDHEN and SYDVKM. CDR3 length equals 17 residues. The CDR3 DNA reads TGTGCCAGCAGTGGGAGCGTAGGGGGTTTTGGCAATCAGCCCCAGCATTTT. It yields the protein CASSGSVGGFGNQPQHF.

The rearrangement links TRBV18 to TRBJ2-1; a possible D gene is TRBD2 (6 bases). V was trimmed by 5 bases and J by 0 bases, leaving 20 bases between them. In germline, CDR1 is KGHSH, CDR2 LQKENI. The CDR3 is made up of 18 amino acids. The CDR3 reads CASSGGWGGDASYNEQFF. The CDR3 bases are TGTGCCAGCTCAGGCGGGTGGGGCGGGGACGCCTCCTACAATGAGCAGTTCTTC.

V usage is TRBV7-2 and J usage is TRBJ1-5, with a weak D call TRBD1 (6 bases). The CDR3 is 15 residues long. Germline values: CDR1 SGHTA, CDR2 FQGNSA. V lost 3 bases to trimming and J lost 4 bases, with 13 bases between them. The CDR3 loop is CASSFRGQGNQPQHF. The CDR3 region has the DNA TGTGCCAGCAGCTTTAGGGGCCAGGGGAATCAGCCCCAGCATTTT. Using reference TRBV7-2 and TRBJ1-5 for the parts outside the CDR3, the full variable domain is GAGVSQSPSNKVTEKGKDVELRCDPISGHTALYWYRQSLGQGLEFLIYFQGNSAPDKSGLPSDRFSAERTGGSVSTLTIQRTQQEDSAVYLCASSFRGQGNQPQHFGDGTRLSIL.

This chain connects TRBV2 to TRBJ1-2; D is uncertain. This CDR3 is built from 14 residues. V was pared by 3 bases and J by 5 bases, with 13 bases between. The germline V gene has CDR1 SNHLY and CDR2 FYNNEI. The DNA of the CDR3 is TGTGCCAGCAGTGAGGACTCGACTGATTATGGCTACACCTTC. Its translation: CASSEDSTDYGYTF.

This clone was counted a single time. The rearrangement uses TRBV6-5 and TRBJ2-7, with 8 bases lining up with TRBD1. This CDR3 comprises 14 residues. The J segment lost 6 bases and the V segment lost 6 bases, leaving 10 bases of the junction unmatched. Germline CDR1 and CDR2: MNHEY and SVGAGI. CDR3 nucleotide sequence: TGTGCCAGCAGCCCCGGACAGGGAGGAGGCGAGCAGTACTTC. Protein product: CASSPGQGGGEQYF.

This sequence joins TRBV12-5 and TRBJ2-7; weak D call: TRBD2 (6 bases). The V and J ends lost 7 bases and 3 bases respectively, with 13 bases between them. This CDR3 is 13 amino acids long. Germline CDR1 LGHNT, CDR2 FRNRAP. As DNA, the CDR3 is TGTGCTAGTGCCTCCGGTAGCGGCTACGAGCAGTACTTC. Protein sequence: CASASGSGYEQYF.

This sequence joins TRBV4-3 and TRBJ1-1; 8 bases fit TRBD1. This CDR3 has 17 amino acids. Germline V lookup: CDR1 LGHNA, CDR2 YSLEER. V trimming: 0 bases; J trimming: 7 bases; junction bases outside the gene matches: 13. The DNA for the CDR3 is TGCGCCAGCAGCCAAGATTCCCCCCCCGACAGGGGAGATGAAGCTTTCTTT. This sequence encodes CASSQDSPPDRGDEAFF.

This clone was found once. V and J are TRBV3-1 (or the pseudogene TRBV3-2) and TRBJ2-7; TRBD2 matches at 9 bases. The CDR3 loop spans 15 amino acids. The junction had 10 bases not matched to a gene; V was cut back by 6 bases and J by 4 bases. From germline, CDR1 is LGHDT and CDR2 YNNKEL (reference sequence). The chain's CDR3 is CASRLGVSGSYEQYF. CDR3 coding DNA: TGTGCCAGCAGGCTCGGGGTTAGCGGGAGTTACGAGCAGTACTTC.

The rearrangement links TRBV29-1 to TRBJ1-1; TRBD1 might be the D (5 bases). The CDR3 is 13 amino acids. Trimming stripped 4 bases from V and 3 bases from J, with 12 bases between. The V gene's germline CDR1 is SQVTM and CDR2 ANQGSEA. The CDR3 sequence is CSVVWGPYTEAFF. DNA for the CDR3: TGCAGCGTTGTGTGGGGCCCCTACACTGAAGCTTTCTTT.

The chain uses TRBV7-2 and TRBJ1-6; D is undetermined. V was clipped by 2 bases and J by 10 bases, with 15 bases between them. CDR1 and CDR2 (germline): SGHTA, FQGNSA. The CDR3 totals 15 residues. In DNA, the CDR3 is TGTGCCAGCAGCTTATACGCAAGCCTCCCCTCACCCCTCCACTTT. Translating gives CASSLYASLPSPLHF.

The chain joins TRBV25-1 to TRBJ1-5, with a tentative D call TRBD1 (6 bases). There are 14 residues in the CDR3. Trimming removed 3 bases from V and 6 bases from J, with 12 bases in between. From germline, CDR1 is MGHDK and CDR2 SYGVNS. CDR3 amino acids: CASSDRGRGQPQHF. The CDR3 bases are TGTGCCAGCAGTGACAGGGGCCGGGGTCAGCCCCAGCATTTT.

The V and J genes are TRBV12-3 or TRBV12-4 and TRBJ1-1; D uncertain. V dropped 5 bases and J dropped 6 bases, with 13 bases sitting between them. This CDR3 is built from 13 residues. This chain's CDR3 is CASSPWGGAEAFF. The DNA for the CDR3 is TGTGCCAGCAGTCCATGGGGAGGCGCTGAAGCTTTCTTT.

This clone was seen just once. This chain connects TRBV18 to TRBJ2-7, with 9 positions matching TRBD1. This CDR3 region has 15 residues. The germline V gene has CDR1 KGHSH and CDR2 LQKENI. V trimming: 3 bases; J trimming: 1 base; junction bases outside the gene matches: 4. CDR3 bases: TGTGCCAGCTCACCCCGGACAGGGGAATCCTACGAGCAGTACTTC. Protein: CASSPRTGESYEQYF.

This clone was seen more than once but under ten times. The rearrangement uses TRBV18 and TRBJ1-2; no firm D call. The CDR3 covers 15 residues. Germline CDR1 is KGHSH and CDR2 is LQKENI. V lost 3 bases, J lost 2 bases, and 13 bases lay in between. CDR3 nucleotides: TGTGCCAGCTCACCTCAGACACAACTCAACTATGGCTACACCTTC. Amino acid sequence: CASSPQTQLNYGYTF.